This is a list of T cell receptor beta chains from one sample in a study of blood T cell repertoires in COVID-19. Measured with immunoSEQ multiplex PCR; TCRdb has only the in-frame clones, and not every one. The table has about 480,000 clones, around nine tenths seen once. Sequencing used PBMCs or T cells enriched from blood (not recorded which). Receptors were obtained from a young woman with acute COVID-19. Both conserved end residues are part of each CDR3. D genes are given only for firm matches. Clone size is stated in some rows and not others, as once, few, many or a class when expanded.

v_gene	j_gene	len	abundance	d_gene	CDR3nt	CDR3aa
TRBV5-4	TRBJ2-1	17	-	TRBD1	TGTGCCAGCAGCTTGGGTGGCAGGGGGCTCTCCTACAATGAGCAGTTCTTC	CASSLGGRGLSYNEQFF
TRBV11-2	TRBJ1-4	15	-	TRBD1	TGTGCCAGCAGCCAGCGACAGGGAACTAATGAAAAACTGTTTTTT	CASSQRQGTNEKLFF
TRBV4-1	TRBJ1-3	15	-	TRBD1	TGCGCCAGCAGCCAGGGTGACAGGGACGGAAACACCATATATTTT	CASSQGDRDGNTIYF
TRBV7-3	TRBJ1-2	17	once	-	TGTGCCAGCAGCTTAAGATTAGGGCAGGGGCCTAACTATGGCTACACCTTC	CASSLRLGQGPNYGYTF
TRBV11-2	TRBJ1-1	18	-	-	TGTGCCAGCAGCTTCCCCCTTTTAACAGGGAGTTTCGCCACTGAAGCTTTCTTT	CASSFPLLTGSFATEAFF
TRBV10-3	TRBJ2-7	14	-	TRBD1	TGTGCCATCAGTCCGGGACAGGCTTCCTACGAGCAGTACTTC	CAISPGQASYEQYF
TRBV28	TRBJ2-7	15	-	TRBD2	TGTGCCAGCACCAATGTAGCGGGAGGCACCCACGAGCAGTACTTC	CASTNVAGGTHEQYF
TRBV12-3/TRBV12-4	TRBJ1-2	12	-	-	TGTGCCAGCAGTTTAAACAGGGACGGCTACACCTTC	CASSLNRDGYTF
TRBV5-4	TRBJ1-1	15	-	TRBD1	TGTGCCAGCACCGGATACAGGGGACATAACACTGAAGCTTTCTTT	CASTGYRGHNTEAFF
TRBV18	TRBJ1-2	17	once	TRBD1	TGTGCCAGCTCATCACAGGACAGGGGTTTATCTGACTATGGCTACACCTTC	CASSSQDRGLSDYGYTF
TRBV5-1	TRBJ1-2	13	-	-	TGCGCCAGCAGCTTGCCCAATGTCTATGGCTACACCTTC	CASSLPNVYGYTF
TRBV28	TRBJ1-1	13	-	TRBD1	TGTGCCAGCCTGACAGGGGGCGCGCATGAAGCTTTCTTT	CASLTGGAHEAFF
TRBV6-5	TRBJ1-4	14	-	-	TGTGCCAGCAGGGGACTCTCAACTAATGAAAAACTGTTTTTT	CASRGLSTNEKLFF
TRBV20-1	TRBJ2-7	14	-	TRBD2	TGCAGTGCTAGTAGCGGGAGGGCCGTATACGAGCAGTACTTC	CSASSGRAVYEQYF
TRBV5-4	TRBJ2-7	13	-	-	TGTGCCAGCAGCCGACAGTTAGTTGACGAGCAGTACTTC	CASSRQLVDEQYF
TRBV13	TRBJ2-1	15	-	TRBD2	TGTGCCAGCAAGTCTAGCGGGAGTTCTTACAATGAGCAGTTCTTC	CASKSSGSSYNEQFF
TRBV6-5	TRBJ2-7	15	-	-	TGTGCCAGCACCCCCCGGCCGGGACTCCTTGTCGAGCAGTACTTC	CASTPRPGLLVEQYF
TRBV7-8	TRBJ2-5	14	-	TRBD1	TGTGCCAGCAGCTTAACGGACAGGAAAGAGACCCAGTACTTC	CASSLTDRKETQYF
TRBV3-1/TRBV3-2	TRBJ1-1	17	-	TRBD1	TGTGCCAGCAGCCCAGCGGACAGGGGATTATTGAACACTGAAGCTTTCTTT	CASSPADRGLLNTEAFF
TRBV15	TRBJ1-1	14	-	TRBD1	TGTGCCACCAAAGGGGACAGCATGAACACTGAAGCTTTCTTT	CATKGDSMNTEAFF
TRBV27	TRBJ2-1	12	-	-	TGTGCCAGCAGTTTCGGTTACAATGAGCAGTTCTTC	CASSFGYNEQFF
TRBV23-1	TRBJ2-3	13	-	-	TGCGCCAGCAGCACCGATGGGGCCGATACGCAGTATTTT	CASSTDGADTQYF
TRBV27	TRBJ2-7	14	-	TRBD1	TGTGCCAGCAGTTCTGGGACAGGGAACTACGAGCAGTACTTC	CASSSGTGNYEQYF
TRBV6-5	TRBJ1-2	13	few	TRBD1	TGTGCCAGCTCGCCCGGGACAGGGAATGGCTACACCTTC	CASSPGTGNGYTF
TRBV7-8	TRBJ1-2	16	-	TRBD1	TGTGCCAGCAGCCAACAGGGGCCCTATCAAGACTATGGCTACACCTTC	CASSQQGPYQDYGYTF
TRBV7-9	TRBJ1-2	14	-	-	TGTGCCAGCAGCAGAGGGTTGCGGGACTATGGCTACACCTTC	CASSRGLRDYGYTF
TRBV4-1	TRBJ1-3	17	-	-	TGCGCCAGCAGCCAAGGGGGCTCTACGTCCTCTGGAAACACCATATATTTT	CASSQGGSTSSGNTIYF
TRBV3-1/TRBV3-2	TRBJ2-3	14	-	TRBD1	TGTGCCAGCAGCCAAAGCGAAAAGGGGGCCCGGCAGTATTTT	CASSQSEKGARQYF
TRBV12-3/TRBV12-4	TRBJ1-5	13	-	-	TGTGCCAGCAGCCCCGGGGACAATCAGCCCCAGCATTTT	CASSPGDNQPQHF
TRBV7-6	TRBJ2-1	15	-	-	TGTGCCAGCAGCTTAGGCGGGAACTCCTACAATGAGCAGTTCTTC	CASSLGGNSYNEQFF
TRBV11-3	TRBJ2-7	15	-	-	TGTGCCAGCAGCTTAGGGGACTCAACGGTATACGAGCAGTACTTC	CASSLGDSTVYEQYF
TRBV2	TRBJ1-6	17	-	TRBD1	TGTGCCAGAATTGAACTAGATACCGGGACAGGAGATTCACCCCTCCACTTT	CARIELDTGTGDSPLHF
TRBV7-8	TRBJ2-7	16	once	TRBD1	TGTGCCAGCAGCTTAAGTCCGGGACAGGGAATCCACGAGCAGTACTTC	CASSLSPGQGIHEQYF
TRBV9	TRBJ2-1	15	once	TRBD2	TGTGCCAGCAGCTACGGGACTAGCGGGTACAATGAGCAGTTCTTC	CASSYGTSGYNEQFF
TRBV10-2	TRBJ2-7	14	few	TRBD1	TGCGCCAGCAGTGAGTCGAGACAGGGAAGCGAGCAGTACTTC	CASSESRQGSEQYF
TRBV4-1	TRBJ1-1	13	once	TRBD1	TGCGCCAGCAGCCCGGACAGGGGAAGGGAAGCTTTCTTT	CASSPDRGREAFF
TRBV12-3/TRBV12-4	TRBJ1-2	13	-	TRBD1	TGTGCCAGCAGTCCCGGACAGGCCTATGGCTACACCTTC	CASSPGQAYGYTF
TRBV30	TRBJ1-5	16	few	-	TGTGCCTGGAGTGTACGTCGGACACAAAGCAATCAGCCCCAGCATTTT	CAWSVRRTQSNQPQHF
TRBV10-1	TRBJ1-2	14	-	TRBD1	TGCGCCAGCAGCCCGGGACAGTCCTTATATGGCTACACCTTC	CASSPGQSLYGYTF
TRBV4-1	TRBJ2-7	16	-	TRBD2	TGCGCCAGCAGCCAAGATCTTGCTAGCGGGAGCTACGAGCAGTACTTC	CASSQDLASGSYEQYF
TRBV3-1/TRBV3-2	TRBJ1-2	15	-	-	TGTGCCAGCAGCCAAGAACGGGGGTTTGTGTATGGCTACACCTTC	CASSQERGFVYGYTF
TRBV27	TRBJ2-1	15	-	-	TGTGCCAGCAGGAGAGGATTAAGCTCCTACAATGAGCAGTTCTTC	CASRRGLSSYNEQFF
TRBV6-2/TRBV6-3	TRBJ2-5	16	once	TRBD2	TGTGCCAGCAGTTACTCGACTAGCGGGTACCAAGAGACCCAGTACTTC	CASSYSTSGYQETQYF
TRBV18	TRBJ2-7	15	-	TRBD2	TGTGCCAGCTCACGAGGGACTAGCGGGGAATACGAGCAGTACTTC	CASSRGTSGEYEQYF
TRBV5-4	TRBJ2-1	15	-	-	TGTGCCAGCAGCTTAAGCCTACAGGGACTAAATGAGCAGTTCTTC	CASSLSLQGLNEQFF
TRBV5-8	TRBJ2-1	13	-	-	TGTGCCAGCAGCTTACAGGGAATAAATGAGCAGTTCTTC	CASSLQGINEQFF
TRBV7-2	TRBJ2-2	14	-	-	TGTGCCAGCAGCTTAAACAGCCGGGGCGGGGAGCTGTTTTTT	CASSLNSRGGELFF
TRBV6-4	TRBJ2-3	15	-	TRBD2	TGTGCCAGCAGCCCTAGCGGGCGGCCATCCGATACGCAGTATTTT	CASSPSGRPSDTQYF
TRBV4-1	TRBJ2-7	15	-	TRBD2	TGCGCCAGCAGCCAAAGGCTAGCGGCAACCTACGAGCAGTACTTC	CASSQRLAATYEQYF
TRBV29-1	TRBJ2-7	13	-	TRBD1	TGCAGCGCCACCACAGGGGGAGTCTACGAGCAGTACTTC	CSATTGGVYEQYF
TRBV27	TRBJ2-7	16	-	TRBD1	TGTGCCAGCAGTTTATCGTCGGGGACAGAAAACTACGAGCAGTACTTC	CASSLSSGTENYEQYF
TRBV5-4	TRBJ2-7	17	few	TRBD2	TGTGCCAGCAGTACGACTAGCGGGGGGACCCGCTCCTACGAGCAGTACTTC	CASSTTSGGTRSYEQYF
TRBV7-9	TRBJ2-5	15	-	TRBD1	TGTGCCAGCAGCCCCCCGGGACAGACCCAAGAGACCCAGTACTTC	CASSPPGQTQETQYF
TRBV19	TRBJ1-1	15	-	TRBD1	TGTGCCAGTAGTCCAGCCCCAACAGGGGAGACTGAAGCTTTCTTT	CASSPAPTGETEAFF
TRBV4-1	TRBJ2-1	14	-	-	TGCGCCAGCAGCCAAGGGGGGGATGGTGGTGAGCAGTTCTTC	CASSQGGDGGEQFF
TRBV29-1	TRBJ1-4	12	-	-	TGCAGCGCCGGAGGAATAAAGGAAAAACTGTTTTTT	CSAGGIKEKLFF
TRBV4-1	TRBJ1-6	18	-	-	TGCGCCAGCAGCCGTTTTAACGGCCATCTCGGGGGGGATTCACCCCTCCACTTT	CASSRFNGHLGGDSPLHF
TRBV27	TRBJ1-1	14	-	-	TGTGCCAGCAGCCCCGGGGGGCGCCACACTGAAGCTTTCTTT	CASSPGGRHTEAFF
TRBV4-3	TRBJ2-7	15	-	-	TGCGCCAGCAGCCAAGACCAAGGGAGAAATGAGGAGCAGTACTTC	CASSQDQGRNEEQYF